The TCR beta chain under discussion was sequenced for a study of tumor-infiltrating lymphocytes in primary liver carcinoma. Germline DNA was extracted too, while blood RNA derived from unsorted whole blood. TCR beta cDNA was made from 500 ng total RNA with a constant-region primer. Employing slightly modified ARM-PCR, three nested multiplex PCR rounds were run, and these gave rise to the TCR beta libraries. The study ran its first two PCR rounds for around 10 cycles each, using TRBV1-TRBV30 forward primers and a C-beta reverse primer. TCRdb ran MiXCR on the multiplex PCR reads and lists one entry per CDR3 protein. The sample has 320,000 or so distinct CDR3 sequences; 55% to 65% are singletons. CDR1 and CDR2 (germline): ENHRY, SYGVKD. Trimming took off 2 bases at V and 2 bases at J, with 13 bases between the two ends. The CDR3 sequence is 16 residues long.

Sequencing used peripheral blood. The chain couples TRBV10-3 to TRBJ2-4; tentative D call: TRBD2 (5 bases). This receptor was taken from a man aged 40-49 years with primary liver carcinoma and hepatitis B virus infection. The CDR3 nucleotides read TGTGCCATCAGTGAGCGGGTGGGAGAACCCAAAAACATTCAGTACTTC. Translation: CAISERVGEPKNIQYF.